This T cell receptor (beta chain) was profiled in a study of shared clonotypes between healthy human individuals. Every subset had its genomic DNA shared out evenly among several immunoSEQ plates. Some clones are missing from TCRdb's copy, which holds only in-frame ones; the method was immunoSEQ multiplex PCR. The sample includes about 820,000 clones, 85% to 95% of them seen just once. Selected positively for CCR7 and CD45RO-negative, naive CD8 cells excluded terminally differentiated effector memory CD45RA+ cells. Only Caucasian adults living in Nashville, Tennessee made up the donor group. The study, taken as a whole, reports: Investigators expected sequencing depth to affect clonotype sharing among donors. Only blood was sampled; tissue repertoires likely differ.

The germline gives CDR1 SEHNR, CDR2 FQNEAQ (reference sequence). V shed 3 bases, J shed 6 bases, and the junction held 10 bases outside the gene matches. The CDR3 totals 15 residues. Note on this clone: No antigen is known for it.

Material for sequencing was naive CD8+ T cells sorted from blood. This chain links TRBV7-9 with TRBJ2-7; 8 bases align to TRBD2. The sequence came from a young man in good health. The CDR3 region has the DNA TGTGCCAGCAGCTTCGGCGGGAGGCCCACAGGCGAGCAGTACTTC. Its protein is CASSFGGRPTGEQYF. The variable domain in full, completed from reference TRBV7-9 and TRBJ2-7, reads DTGVSQNPRHKITKRGQNVTFRCDPISEHNRLYWYRQTLGQGPEFLTYFQNEAQLEKSRLLSDRFSAERPKGSFSTLEIQRTEQGDSAMYLCASSFGGRPTGEQYFGPGTRLTVT.